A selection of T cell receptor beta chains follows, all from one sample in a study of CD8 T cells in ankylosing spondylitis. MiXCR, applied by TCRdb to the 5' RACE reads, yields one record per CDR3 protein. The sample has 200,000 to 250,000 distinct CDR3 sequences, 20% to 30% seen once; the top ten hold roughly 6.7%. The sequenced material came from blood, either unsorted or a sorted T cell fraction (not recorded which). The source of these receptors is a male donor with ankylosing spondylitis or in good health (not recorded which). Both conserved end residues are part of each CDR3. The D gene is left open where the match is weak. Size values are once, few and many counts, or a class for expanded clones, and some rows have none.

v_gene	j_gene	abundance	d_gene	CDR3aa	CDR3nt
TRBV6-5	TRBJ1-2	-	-	CASTSRQAGYTF	TGTGCCAGCACCTCAAGACAGGCTGGCTACACCTTC
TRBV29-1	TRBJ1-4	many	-	CSVSTGSKWEKLFF	TGCAGCGTTTCAACAGGGAGCAAGTGGGAAAAACTGTTTTTT
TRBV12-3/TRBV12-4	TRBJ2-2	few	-	CASVTYGNTGELFF	TGTGCCAGCGTTACTTACGGAAACACCGGGGAGCTGTTTTTT
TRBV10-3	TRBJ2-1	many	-	CAISELGAGLGGEQFF	TGTGCCATCAGTGAGTTAGGGGCGGGACTTGGTGGTGAGCAGTTCTTC
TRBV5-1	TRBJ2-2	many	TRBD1	CASSLFPTGGTGELFF	TGCGCCAGCAGCTTGTTTCCGACAGGGGGTACCGGGGAGCTGTTTTTT
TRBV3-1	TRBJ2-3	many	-	CASSQGRVNTQYF	TGTGCCAGCAGCCAAGGTCGGGTAAATACGCAGTATTTT
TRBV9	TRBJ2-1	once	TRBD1	CASSATGDTYNEQFF	TGTGCCAGCAGCGCCACAGGGGATACCTACAATGAGCAGTTCTTC
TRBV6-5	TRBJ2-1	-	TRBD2	CASSWASGIYNEQFF	TGTGCCAGCAGTTGGGCTAGCGGGATTTACAATGAGCAGTTCTTC
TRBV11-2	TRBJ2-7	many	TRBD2	CASSSVTPGGASGSYEQYF	TGTGCCAGCAGCTCCGTCACCCCAGGGGGGGCTAGCGGGAGTTACGAGCAGTACTTC
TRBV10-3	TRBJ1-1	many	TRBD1	CAIQGAPGTEAFF	TGTGCCATCCAGGGGGCGCCGGGCACTGAAGCTTTCTTT
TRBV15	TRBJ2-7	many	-	CATSRDTQGAYEQYF	TGTGCCACCAGCAGAGATACACAGGGTGCCTACGAGCAGTACTTC
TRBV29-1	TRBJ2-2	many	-	CSVRFMSVNTGELFF	TGCAGCGTAAGGTTCATGTCCGTGAACACCGGGGAGCTGTTTTTT
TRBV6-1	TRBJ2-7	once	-	CASSNSGTALVEQYF	TGTGCCAGCAGTAATTCCGGGACCGCTCTGGTCGAGCAGTACTTC
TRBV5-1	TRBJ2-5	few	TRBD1	CASSGRQGKQETQYF	TGCGCCAGCAGCGGGCGACAGGGCAAACAAGAGACCCAGTACTTC
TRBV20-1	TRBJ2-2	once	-	CSARPTNTGELFF	TGCAGTGCTAGACCCACGAACACCGGGGAGCTGTTTTTT
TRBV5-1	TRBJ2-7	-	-	CASSLDRAPYYEQYF	TGCGCCAGCAGCTTGGACAGAGCACCCTACTACGAGCAGTACTTC
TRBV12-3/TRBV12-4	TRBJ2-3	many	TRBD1	CASSGGTGGETDTQYF	TGTGCCAGCAGTGGGGGGACAGGGGGCGAAACAGATACGCAGTATTTT
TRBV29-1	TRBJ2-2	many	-	CSTGAPGELFF	TGCAGCACCGGGGCGCCCGGGGAGCTGTTTTTT
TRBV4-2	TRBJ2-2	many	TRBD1	CASSHRDRAKTGELFF	TGTGCCAGCAGCCACCGCGACAGGGCGAAAACCGGGGAGCTGTTTTTT
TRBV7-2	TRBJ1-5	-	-	CASSVGLNQPQHF	TGTGCCAGCAGCGTGGGACTCAATCAGCCCCAGCATTTT
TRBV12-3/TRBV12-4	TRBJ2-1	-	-	CASSLTGTYNEQFF	TGTGCCAGCAGTTTAACCGGGACCTACAATGAGCAGTTCTTC
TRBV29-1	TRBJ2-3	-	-	CSVEFLDTQYF	TGCAGCGTTGAATTTCTGGATACGCAGTATTTT
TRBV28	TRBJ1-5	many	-	CASIQRGGSIQPQHF	TGTGCCAGCATCCAGCGGGGGGGTAGTATTCAGCCCCAGCATTTT
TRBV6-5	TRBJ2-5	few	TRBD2	CASSYGAGGETQYF	TGTGCCAGCAGTTACGGAGCGGGAGGGGAGACCCAGTACTTC
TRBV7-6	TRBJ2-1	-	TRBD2	CASTIGLAGGNEQFF	TGTGCCAGCACCATCGGACTAGCGGGAGGGAATGAGCAGTTCTTC
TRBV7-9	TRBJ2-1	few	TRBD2	CASSLGLAGVNEQFF	TGTGCCAGCAGCTTGGGACTAGCGGGAGTAAATGAGCAGTTCTTC
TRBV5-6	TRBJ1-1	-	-	CASSFGNTANTEAFF	TGTGCCAGCAGCTTTGGGAATACAGCGAACACTGAAGCTTTCTTT
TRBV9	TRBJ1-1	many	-	CASSGEPHRDTEAFF	TGTGCCAGCAGCGGTGAACCGCACCGGGACACTGAAGCTTTCTTT
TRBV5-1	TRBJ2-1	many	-	CASSLESGAYNEQFF	TGCGCCAGCAGCCTGGAAAGCGGAGCCTACAATGAGCAGTTCTTC
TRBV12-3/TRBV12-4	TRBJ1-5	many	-	CASSSRDGRQPQHF	TGTGCCAGCAGTTCACGGGACGGTAGGCAGCCCCAGCATTTT
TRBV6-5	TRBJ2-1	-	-	CASSYTSDSYNEQFF	TGTGCCAGCAGTTACACGTCAGACTCCTACAATGAGCAGTTCTTC